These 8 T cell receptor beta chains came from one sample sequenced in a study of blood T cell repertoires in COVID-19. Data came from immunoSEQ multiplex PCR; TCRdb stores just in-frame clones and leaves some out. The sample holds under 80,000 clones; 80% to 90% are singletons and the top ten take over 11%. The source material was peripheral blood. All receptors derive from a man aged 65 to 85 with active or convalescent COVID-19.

CDR3 protein: CASSEQTGTEKLFF. In DNA form, the CDR3 reads TGTGCCAGCAGTGAACAGACAGGGACTGAAAAACTGTTTTTT. The chain uses TRBV25-1 and TRBJ1-4, with 7 bases that match TRBD1. Germline CDR1 and CDR2: MGHDK and SYGVNS. CDR3 length: 14 amino acids. V trimming: 2 bases; J trimming: 7 bases; junction bases outside the gene matches: 4.

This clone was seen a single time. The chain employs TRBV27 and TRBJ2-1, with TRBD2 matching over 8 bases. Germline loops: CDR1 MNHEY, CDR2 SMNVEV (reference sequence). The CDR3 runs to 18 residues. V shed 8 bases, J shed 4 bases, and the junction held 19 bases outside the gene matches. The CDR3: CASSSGRGGAALYNEQFF. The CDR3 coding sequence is TGTGCCAGCTCCAGCGGGAGAGGAGGGGCAGCGTTGTACAATGAGCAGTTCTTC.

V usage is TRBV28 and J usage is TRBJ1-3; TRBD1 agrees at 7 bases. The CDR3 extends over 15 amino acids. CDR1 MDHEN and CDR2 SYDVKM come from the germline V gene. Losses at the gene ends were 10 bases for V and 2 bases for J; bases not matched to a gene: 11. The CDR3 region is CANRAPGGAGNTIYF. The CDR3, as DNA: TGTGCCAACAGGGCCCCAGGGGGTGCTGGAAACACCATATATTTT.

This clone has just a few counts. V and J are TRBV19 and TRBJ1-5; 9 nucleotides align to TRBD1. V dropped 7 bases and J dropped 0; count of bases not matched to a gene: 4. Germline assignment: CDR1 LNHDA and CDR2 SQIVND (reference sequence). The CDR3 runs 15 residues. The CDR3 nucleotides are TGTGCCAGTATTCCGACAGGGGGTAGCAATCAGCCCCAGCATTTT. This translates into CASIPTGGSNQPQHF.

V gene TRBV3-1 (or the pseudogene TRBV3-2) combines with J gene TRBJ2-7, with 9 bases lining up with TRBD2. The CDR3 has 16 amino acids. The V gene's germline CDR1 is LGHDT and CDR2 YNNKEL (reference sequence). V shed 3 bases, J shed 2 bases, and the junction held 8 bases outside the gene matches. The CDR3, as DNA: TGTGCCAGCAGCCAGATTTCAGCGGGAGGTGCCTACGAGCAGTACTTC. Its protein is CASSQISAGGAYEQYF.

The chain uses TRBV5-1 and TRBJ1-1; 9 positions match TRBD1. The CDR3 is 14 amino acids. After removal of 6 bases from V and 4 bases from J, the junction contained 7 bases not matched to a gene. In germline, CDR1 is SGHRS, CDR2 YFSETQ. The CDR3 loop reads CASTADRGSTEAFF. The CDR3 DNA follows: TGCGCCAGCACCGCGGACAGGGGATCCACTGAAGCTTTCTTT.

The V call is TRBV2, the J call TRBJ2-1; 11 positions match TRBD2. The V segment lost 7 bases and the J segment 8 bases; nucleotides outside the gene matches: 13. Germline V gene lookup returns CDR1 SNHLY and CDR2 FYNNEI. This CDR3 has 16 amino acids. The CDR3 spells CASKWRASGRLDEQFF. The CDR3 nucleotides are TGTGCCAGCAAGTGGAGGGCTAGCGGGAGGCTTGATGAGCAGTTCTTC. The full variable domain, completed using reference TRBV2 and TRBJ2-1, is EPEVTQTPSHQVTQMGQEVILRCVPISNHLYFYWYRQILGQKVEFLVSFYNNEISEKSEIFDDQFSVERPDGSNFTLKIRSTKLEDSAMYFCASKWRASGRLDEQFFGPGTRLTVL.

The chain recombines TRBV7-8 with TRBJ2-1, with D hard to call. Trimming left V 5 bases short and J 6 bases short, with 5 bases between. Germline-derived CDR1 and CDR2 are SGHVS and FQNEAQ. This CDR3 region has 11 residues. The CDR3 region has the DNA TGTGCCAGCAGCCCAGTCAATGAGCAGTTCTTC. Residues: CASSPVNEQFF.